Included here is one TCR beta chain sequence, with context. This clonotype came up once. The antigen it recognizes is unknown. No per-base quality is available; no much larger clone lies one base away. Just one read gives weak support. Counted from cysteine to phenylalanine, this CDR3 has 13 amino acids. Only the CDR3 DNA is retained, 39 bases long and in frame from the first base. Clipping removes 10 bases from V and 6 bases from J, with 8 as the unmatched junction base count. The germline V gene (reference sequence) sets CDR1 to MNHNY and CDR2 to SVGAGI. The source of the sample is a study of CD8 T cells in Susac syndrome (dated 2019 in TCRdb). Context from the whole study: Of the Susac syndrome patients who were sequenced, roughly six had clinically active disease and about eight were in clinical remission. At the time of blood withdrawal, Susac syndrome patients were either therapy-naive, taking corticosteroids (with some also receiving IVIg), or on IVIg alone. Whether CD8+ T cell activation and differentiation in Susac syndrome was antigen driven was tested using repertoire sequencing.

RNA was extracted using the RNeasy kit, and about 0.5 to 1 ug of the RNA was reverse transcribed with random hexamers. TCR beta CDR3 regions were amplified with the immunoSEQ multiplex PCR assay covering 54 Vbeta and 13 Jbeta segments. To correct PCR amplification bias, a synthetic template baseline was used for both primer optimization and computational correction. The authors' analysis ran thus. Reads were assigned to V, D and J genes according to IMGT and analyzed in immunoSEQ Analyzer, with only productive sequences retained. Clonality was calculated as one minus the Shannon entropy normalized by log2 of the number of productive unique sequences. Public and private clones were assessed among the 100 most prevalent clones of each patient and control. Clones were defined as Susac-specific if absent from the healthy and MS cohorts, from 900 to 1,300 published viral clones and from other ImmuneACCESS disease sequences. TCRdb cleaned the public reads at Q25 with fastp, built clones with MiXCR and kept in-frame beta chains. Rows with a matching CDR3 protein are joined into one entry that keeps the most common DNA and genes. The V and J calls were determined by TCRdb, not by the authors. Here the sample has some 150,000 distinct CDR3 sequences; roughly 95% occur a single time. The ten largest clones take up 0.16% of the sample.

High-throughput TCR beta sequencing profiled peripheral blood CD8+ and CD4+ T cells from healthy donors, Susac syndrome patients and multiple sclerosis patients. Recently defined diagnostic criteria for definite or probable disease were met by the Susac syndrome patients. Bulk CD8+ and CD4+ T cells were purified magnetically by negative isolation, whereas CD8+ TEMRA cells were enriched by FACS. Blood was collected in EDTA tubes and processed within 24 hours, with PBMCs isolated through density gradient centrifugation. PBMCs intended for TCR sequencing were cryopreserved in liquid nitrogen and were subsequently thawed in a 37 degrees C water bath. Purity of sorted or isolated CD4+, CD8+ and CD8+ TEMRA cells was at least 90%. Results the study describes overall, beyond this receptor: No clonal expansion was detected in the CD4+ T cell repertoire of Susac syndrome patients. The number of individuals in the TCR sequencing and HLA analysis was recognized as being relatively small.

Sequenced sample: CD4+ T cells from PBMCs. This clonotype was sampled from a human donor with Susac syndrome. This chain is built from TRBV6-6 and TRBJ1-2; 10 bases in the junction line up with TRBD1. The CDR3 in this case is CAMTPGQGHGYTF. Read as DNA, the sequence is TGTGCCATGACCCCGGGACAGGGGCATGGCTACACCTTC.